This T cell receptor (beta chain) is from a study of blood T cell repertoires in COVID-19 (TCRdb year 2020). With respect to the entire study: Collaborator samples came from the United States, Italy and Spain and covered acute and convalescent phases of COVID-19. The material from the prospective study consisted of cDNA or gDNA derived from T cells, B-cell-depleted T cells, or PBMCs. Subjects who had been exposed to COVID-19, were actively infected with it, or had recovered from it provided the deeply sampled blood TCRbeta repertoires that made up the dataset. The repertoires were released in a freely available public database intended as a resource for research on the immune response to SARS-CoV-2. Samples were obtained from the ongoing ImmuneRACE study (first 160 participants) and from 1,200 or so subjects provided by 6 global collaborators. A de-identified subject ID, COVID-19 status, age in years and sex were almost always included in the sample metadata. Where available, HLA class I and class II types were taken from metadata supplied by the sample provider and were not determined by assay-based typing.

One collaborating source in Seattle enrolled patients during active infection and followed them longitudinally through the course of disease. Whole blood was collected in K2EDTA tubes by collaborating institutions according to the institutions' own protocols. Collaborator samples were shipped for TCRbeta analysis as frozen whole blood, isolated PBMCs, or DNA extracted from either sample type. With respect to this clone: It has no known antigen specificity. Base qualities are not at hand, and no much larger clone is one base apart.

Overall study outcomes, separate from this receptor: Clinical and demographic metadata were provided uncurated, with the amount varying by source and participant.

V is pruned by 1 base and J by 3 bases, leaving 10 bases of the junction without a gene match. The CDR1 and CDR2 encoded by the germline V gene are LGHNA and YSLEER. Including the terminal cysteine and phenylalanine, the CDR3 comprises 17 residues. Solely the CDR3 DNA is kept, with 51 bases framed from the first base. TCRbeta CDR3 regions were amplified from genomic DNA using the immunoSEQ Assay, a bias-controlled multiplex PCR. Turning to the authors' computational methods: The number of nucleated cells in each sample was estimated by amplification of reference gene primers within the assay. To quantify the absolute abundance of each unique TCRbeta CDR3 rearrangement, sequence reads were collapsed and filtered. For each sample, productive Simpson clonality was calculated by taking the square root of Simpson's diversity index across productive rearrangements. Entries here come from immuneACCESS through TCRdb and include only in-frame sequences with V and J called. Some clones fail to appear in such tables; in the studies checked, an unresolved V gene covers under half of the shortfall, and the cause of the remainder is unknown. The D gene and trimming were derived from the DNA, and the V and J assignments and clone size from that table. This sample gives 300,000 to 400,000 clones in total; approximately 88% of them show up just once. 1.5% to 2% of the sample belongs to the ten largest clones.

Material for sequencing was peripheral blood. The sequence links TRBV4-3 to TRBJ1-1, with 8 bases aligning to TRBD1. This receptor was identified in a woman aged 25 to 39 with COVID-19, enrolled during active disease. This receptor has the CDR3 CASSQVDSGGWDTEAFF. The bases read TGCGCCAGCAGCCAAGTGGACTCAGGGGGCTGGGACACTGAAGCTTTCTTT.